These T cell receptor beta chains were read from a single sample in a study of CD8 T cell repertoires and HIV-1 epitope variants. TCRdb keeps only in-frame clones here, not all; method: immunoSEQ multiplex PCR. This table holds thousands of clones, around 74% found once. The antigens for these receptors are not known. Source material: cultured CD8+ T cells derived from PBMCs. All receptors derive from a male donor with HIV. CDR3s include the opening cysteine and the closing phenylalanine or tryptophan. D genes are given only for firm matches. Size tells how often a clone was seen (once, few, many) or the class of an expanded clone, and some rows leave it out.

TRBV5-1	TRBD2	TRBJ2-7	NA	TGCGCCAGCAGCCCTCTAGGGACTAGCTCCTACGAGCAGTACTTC	CASSPLGTSSYEQYF
TRBV5-4	NA	TRBJ1-2	NA	TGTGCCAGCAGCACCGACAGCTATGGCTACACCTTC	CASSTDSYGYTF
TRBV28	TRBD1	TRBJ2-7	NA	TGTGCCAGCAGTTCACCAGGGGGTAGAGGACCCTCCTACGAGCAGTACTTC	CASSSPGGRGPSYEQYF
TRBV4-3	NA	TRBJ2-3	NA	TGCGCCAGCAGCCAAGACACAGATACGCAGTATTTT	CASSQDTDTQYF
TRBV4-2	TRBD2	TRBJ2-7	NA	TGTGCCAGCAGCCAAGGGGGGGGCTACGAGCAGTACTTC	CASSQGGGYEQYF
TRBV7-2	NA	TRBJ2-1	once	TGTGCCAGCAGCTTAAGTGGGATTTTGAACAATGAGCAGTTCTTC	CASSLSGILNNEQFF
TRBV27	NA	TRBJ2-7	few	TGTGCCAGCAGTTTATCGGAAGGTTCGAGTTACGAGCAGTACTTC	CASSLSEGSSYEQYF
TRBV28	NA	TRBJ2-7	NA	TGTGCCAGCAAAATCATCGAATCGGGCCACGAGCAGTACTTC	CASKIIESGHEQYF
TRBV15	NA	TRBJ1-4	NA	TGTGCCACCAGCCCCGCAACTAATGAAAAACTGTTTTTT	CATSPATNEKLFF
TRBV11-2	TRBD2	TRBJ2-1	NA	TGTGCCAGCAGCTCGACTAGCGGGAGGGCCAGTGAGCAGTTCTTC	CASSSTSGRASEQFF
TRBV7-2	NA	TRBJ2-5	once	TGTGCCAGCAGCTCCGCCGGGATAGATCAAGAGACCCAGTACTTC	CASSSAGIDQETQYF
TRBV27	TRBD1	TRBJ1-1	NA	TGTGCCAGCAGCTTACAGGGGTGGAACACTGAAGCTTTCTTT	CASSLQGWNTEAFF
TRBV11-1	NA	TRBJ2-1	once	TGTGCCAGCAGCTTATCAGAGCTAAGCTCCTACAATGAGCAGTTCTTC	CASSLSELSSYNEQFF
TRBV28	NA	TRBJ2-6	once	TGTGCCAGCAGGGGACCCTCTGGGGCCAACGTCCTGACTTTC	CASRGPSGANVLTF
TRBV6-1	NA	TRBJ1-4	few	TGTGCCAGCAGTGAACAGGGTGGTGAAAAACTGTTTTTT	CASSEQGGEKLFF
TRBV5-4	TRBD1	TRBJ2-7	NA	TGTGCCAGCAGCTGGCAGTCGACCAGGGGGCTATACGAGCAGTACTTC	CASSWQSTRGLYEQYF
TRBV7-7	NA	TRBJ2-6	NA	TGTGCCAGCAGCGGCCACGGAGTGCCACAAAGTCGGGCCAACGTCCTGACTTTC	CASSGHGVPQSRANVLTF
TRBV7-3	NA	TRBJ1-4	NA	TGTGCCAGCAGCTTAGGCGCCACTCCACGTGAAAAACTGTTTTTT	CASSLGATPREKLFF
TRBV11-2	TRBD2	TRBJ2-7	NA	TGTGCCAGCAGCTTCGAAGCGGGAGTGGGCTACGAGCAGTACTTC	CASSFEAGVGYEQYF